This TCR beta chain was observed in a study of blood T cell repertoires in COVID-19. CDR3 size: 13 residues. Germline assignment: CDR1 ENHRY and CDR2 SYGVKD. V lost 10 bases to trimming and J lost 7 bases, with 17 bases between them. Study processing details: Estimation of nucleated cell counts relied on the amplification of reference gene primers. Produced via immunoSEQ multiplex PCR; TCRdb's table is partial and in-frame only. D and trimming were read from the DNA, whereas the V and J calls and clone size are those reported in that table. The data hold 46,000 or so clones, with 75% to 90% observed a single time.

Input material: peripheral blood. V and J are TRBV10-3 and TRBJ1-5; D may be TRBD1 (6 bases). The receptor comes from a human donor in a cohort sampled during active COVID-19. The CDR3 here is CATHRDIEQPQHF. CDR3 nucleotide sequence: TGTGCCACCCACCGGGACATCGAACAGCCCCAGCATTTT.